Shown below are 7 T cell receptor beta chains from a single sample sequenced in a study of blood T cell repertoires in COVID-19 (TCRdb year 2020). Libraries came from the immunoSEQ multiplex PCR assay. Imported from immuneACCESS, the table was reduced by TCRdb to in-frame sequences with V and J called. These copies leave out some clones; in studies compared against another copy, an unresolved V gene accounts for under half, and the cause of the remainder is not known. This sample is represented by under 250,000 clones; about four fifths of them were singletons. The ten largest clones capture 2% to 3% of the sample. Sequencing used peripheral blood. Receptors originate from a woman aged 40 to 55 with active or convalescent COVID-19.

This clone has a handful of counts. The chain has TRBV9 and TRBJ1-6; 7 bases line up with TRBD1. The junction had 11 bases not matched to a gene; V was cut back by 4 bases and J by 1 base. Germline CDR1 SGDLS, CDR2 YYNGEE. This CDR3 has 18 amino acids. CDR3 residues: CASSPRDSQFSYNSPLHF. The DNA for the CDR3 is TGTGCCAGCAGCCCTCGGGACAGCCAATTTTCCTATAATTCACCCCTCCACTTT.

The chain couples TRBV6-5 to TRBJ1-2; D is possibly TRBD1 (6 bases). In germline, CDR1 is MNHEY, CDR2 SVGAGI. V was shortened by 6 bases and J by 2 bases, with 13 bases between the two germline ends. The CDR3 runs 14 residues. CDR3 sequence reads: CASSRTAPNYGYTF. CDR3 sequence (DNA): TGTGCCAGCAGCAGGACAGCGCCAAACTATGGCTACACCTTC.

The chain combines TRBV27 with TRBJ2-2; TRBD1 might be the D (7 bases). Trimming pared 6 bases from V and 4 bases from J, leaving 15 bases between. Germline V CDR1 and CDR2: MNHEY, SMNVEV (reference sequence). This CDR3 has 15 amino acids. Here the CDR3 reads CASRPRQGGTGELFF. Written as DNA, the CDR3 is TGTGCCAGCAGACCACGACAGGGAGGCACCGGGGAGCTGTTTTTT.

The chain joins TRBV12-3 or TRBV12-4 to TRBJ1-5; D gene uncertain. The CDR3 is 13 amino acids. V was shortened by 3 bases and J by 6 bases, with 9 bases between the two germline ends. CDR3 loop: CASSLQERQPQHF. DNA of the CDR3: TGTGCCAGCAGTTTGCAAGAGCGTCAGCCCCAGCATTTT.

The V gene is TRBV19, the J gene TRBJ2-3, with 7 bases matching TRBD2. The germline gives CDR1 LNHDA, CDR2 SQIVND (reference sequence). V was clipped by 5 bases and J by 4 bases; unmatched bases: 12. This CDR3 is built from 16 residues. Here the CDR3 reads CASSVGLVLGPDTQYF. CDR3 bases: TGTGCCAGTAGTGTAGGACTAGTTCTGGGCCCAGATACGCAGTATTTT.

In its sample, this clone was seen a few times. The chain employs TRBV3-1 (or the pseudogene TRBV3-2) and TRBJ1-3; 8 positions match TRBD1. The CDR3 is 18 amino acids. The junction had 10 bases not matched to a gene; V was cut back by 0 bases and J by 3 bases. Germline V gives CDR1 LGHDT, CDR2 YNNKEL (reference sequence). CDR3 loop: CASSQDWLPGGFGNTIYF. For the CDR3, the DNA is TGTGCCAGCAGCCAAGATTGGTTGCCAGGGGGCTTTGGAAACACCATATATTTT.

This chain links TRBV7-8 with TRBJ2-7, with TRBD1 identical over 8 bases. The CDR3 loop spans 14 amino acids. Germline assignment: CDR1 SGHVS and CDR2 FQNEAQ. V gave up 3 bases and J gave up 4 bases; unmatched junction bases: 5. The CDR3 here is CASSLDRAKYEQYF. The CDR3 DNA reads TGTGCCAGCAGCTTGGACAGGGCGAAGTACGAGCAGTACTTC. The full variable domain, its missing parts supplied by reference TRBV7-8 and TRBJ2-7, is GAGVSQSPRYKVAKRGQDVALRCDPISGHVSLFWYQQALGQGPEFLTYFQNEAQLDKSGLPSDRFFAERPEGSVSTLKIQRTQQEDSAVYLCASSLDRAKYEQYFGPGTRLTVT.